This TCR beta chain derives from a study of T-cell memory formation after mild COVID-19. The CDR3 runs 15 residues. The junction had 4 bases not matched to a gene; V was cut back by 5 bases and J by 3 bases. Germline V gene lookup returns CDR1 KGHSH and CDR2 LQKENI. This clonotype was seen only a few times. Its antigen is unidentified. Study-wide points: There was no confirmation that second-wave clones peaking on day 37 were SARS-CoV-2 specific.

One entry per CDR3 protein results from TCRdb running MiXCR on the 5' RACE reads. The data contain about 410,000 distinct CDR3 sequences, around 22% of them singletons. The sequenced material came from PBMCs or a T cell subset sorted from them (not recorded which). The chain combines TRBV18 with TRBJ2-7, with TRBD2 matching 13 bases. The TCR sequence derives from an adult woman who had mild COVID-19 (a few samples of this study predate the infection). Cell type and time point are not known. CDR3 nucleotide sequence: TGTGCCAGCTCAGCCGGGACTAGCGGGAACTACGAGCAGTACTTC. Amino acid sequence: CASSAGTSGNYEQYF.